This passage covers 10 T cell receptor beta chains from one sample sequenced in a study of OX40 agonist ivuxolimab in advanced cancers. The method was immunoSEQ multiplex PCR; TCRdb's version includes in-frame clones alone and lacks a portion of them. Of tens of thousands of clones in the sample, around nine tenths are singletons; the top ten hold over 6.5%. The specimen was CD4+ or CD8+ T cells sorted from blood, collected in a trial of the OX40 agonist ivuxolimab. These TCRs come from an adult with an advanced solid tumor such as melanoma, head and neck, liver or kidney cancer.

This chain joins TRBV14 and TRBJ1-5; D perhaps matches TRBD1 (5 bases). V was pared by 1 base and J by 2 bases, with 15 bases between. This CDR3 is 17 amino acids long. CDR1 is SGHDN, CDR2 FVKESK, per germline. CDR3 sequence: CASSQGQGGRGNQPQHF. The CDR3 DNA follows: TGTGCCAGCAGCCAAGGCCAGGGAGGACGCGGCAATCAGCCCCAGCATTTT.

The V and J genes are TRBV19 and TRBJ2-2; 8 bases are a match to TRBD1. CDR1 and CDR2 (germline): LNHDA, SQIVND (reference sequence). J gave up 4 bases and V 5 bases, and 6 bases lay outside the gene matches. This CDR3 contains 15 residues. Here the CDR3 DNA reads TGTGCCAGTAGTCTCGGACAGGGTCTCACCGGGGAGCTGTTTTTT. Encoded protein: CASSLGQGLTGELFF.

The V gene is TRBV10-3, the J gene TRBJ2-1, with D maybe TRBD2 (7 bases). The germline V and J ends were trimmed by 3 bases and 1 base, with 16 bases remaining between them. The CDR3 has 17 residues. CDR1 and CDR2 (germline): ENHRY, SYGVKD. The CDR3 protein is CAISDIEEGGSYNEQFF. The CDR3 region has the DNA TGTGCCATCAGTGATATTGAGGAGGGGGGGTCCTACAATGAGCAGTTCTTC.

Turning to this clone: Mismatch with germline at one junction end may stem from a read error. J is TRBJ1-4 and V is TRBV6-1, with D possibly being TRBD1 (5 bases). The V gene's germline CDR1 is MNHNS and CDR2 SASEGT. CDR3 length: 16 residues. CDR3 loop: CAGSEEFGGFSEKLFF. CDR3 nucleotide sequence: TGTGCCGGCAGTGAAGAATTTGGGGGGTTCAGTGAAAAACTGTTTTTT.

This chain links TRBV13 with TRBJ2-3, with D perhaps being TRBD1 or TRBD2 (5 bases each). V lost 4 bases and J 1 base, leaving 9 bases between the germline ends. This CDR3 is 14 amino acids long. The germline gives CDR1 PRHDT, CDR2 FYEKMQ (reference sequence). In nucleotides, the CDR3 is TGTGCCAGCAGCTGGGACCGGGGCACAGATACGCAGTATTTT. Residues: CASSWDRGTDTQYF.

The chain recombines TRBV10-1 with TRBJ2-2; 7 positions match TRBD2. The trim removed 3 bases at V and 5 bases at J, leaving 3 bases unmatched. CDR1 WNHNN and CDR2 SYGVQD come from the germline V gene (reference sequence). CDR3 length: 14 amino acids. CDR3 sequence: CASSDVSGTGELFF. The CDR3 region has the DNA TGCGCCAGCAGTGACGTTAGCGGGACCGGGGAGCTGTTTTTT.

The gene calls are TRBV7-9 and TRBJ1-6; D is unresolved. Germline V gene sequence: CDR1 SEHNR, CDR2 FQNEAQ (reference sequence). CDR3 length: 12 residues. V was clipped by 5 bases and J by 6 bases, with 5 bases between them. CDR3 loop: CASSAVNSPLHF. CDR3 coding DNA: TGTGCCAGCAGCGCGGTTAATTCACCCCTCCACTTT.

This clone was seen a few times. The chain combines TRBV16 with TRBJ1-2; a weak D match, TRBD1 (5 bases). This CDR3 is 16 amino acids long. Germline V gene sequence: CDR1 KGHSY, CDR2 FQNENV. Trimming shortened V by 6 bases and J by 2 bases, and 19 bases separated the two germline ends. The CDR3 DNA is TGTGCCAGCAGTCCCGTCGCGGGGGGATTGAACTATGGCTACACCTTC. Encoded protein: CASSPVAGGLNYGYTF. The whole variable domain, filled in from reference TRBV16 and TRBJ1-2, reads GEEVAQTPKHLVRGEGQKAKLYCAPIKGHSYVFWYQQVLKNEFKFLISFQNENVFDETGMPKERFSAKCLPNSPCSLEIQATKLEDSAVYFCASSPVAGGLNYGYTFGSGTRLTVV.

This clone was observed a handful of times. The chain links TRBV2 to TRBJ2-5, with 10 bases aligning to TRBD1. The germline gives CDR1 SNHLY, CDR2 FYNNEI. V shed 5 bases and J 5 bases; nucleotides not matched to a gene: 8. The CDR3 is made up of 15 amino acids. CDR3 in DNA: TGTGCCAGCAGTCACTACGGGGGACAGGGGGAGACCCAGTACTTC. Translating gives CASSHYGGQGETQYF. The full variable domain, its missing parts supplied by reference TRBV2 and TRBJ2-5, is EPEVTQTPSHQVTQMGQEVILRCVPISNHLYFYWYRQILGQKVEFLVSFYNNEISEKSEIFDDQFSVERPDGSNFTLKIRSTKLEDSAMYFCASSHYGGQGETQYFGPGTRLLVL.

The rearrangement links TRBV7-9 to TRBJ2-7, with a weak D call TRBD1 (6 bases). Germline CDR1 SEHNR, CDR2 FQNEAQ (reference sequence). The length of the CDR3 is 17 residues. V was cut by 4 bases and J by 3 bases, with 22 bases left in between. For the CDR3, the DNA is TGTGCCAGCAGCTCAGGGGATCTAGGGTGGGACCGCTACGAGCAGTACTTC. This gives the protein CASSSGDLGWDRYEQYF. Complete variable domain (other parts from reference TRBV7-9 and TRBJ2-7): DTGVSQNPRHKITKRGQNVTFRCDPISEHNRLYWYRQTLGQGPEFLTYFQNEAQLEKSRLLSDRFSAERPKGSFSTLEIQRTEQGDSAMYLCASSSGDLGWDRYEQYFGPGTRLTVT.